Described below is a single T cell receptor beta chain sequence and its context. Its binding antigen is unknown. Per-nucleotide qualities are absent, and no much larger clonotype sits a single base away. CD4+ T cells from unexposed donors were collected before the COVID-19 pandemic (2011-2018). After about 10 days of culture, CD4+ T cells were isolated with the EasySep CD4+ T cell isolation kit. As cell number allowed, CD4+ T cells from unexposed donors were tested for reactivity to SARS-CoV-2 S and N and to four common cold coronavirus spike pools. Each well held 1.5 million to 2.5 million PBMCs cultured in IMDM containing around 4.9% human AB serum and 10 IU/ml IL-2. Half of the culture medium was replaced with fresh IL-2-containing medium on days 3 and 7. In general, every peptide culture condition was set up in three replicate wells. The leukapheresis product for the unexposed donors was obtained through commercial purchase. Ficoll-Paque PLUS gradient centrifugation was used to isolate PBMCs from either whole blood or leukapheresis product. PBMCs were either cryopreserved at -140°C or used fresh in the expansion assay. The QIAamp Micro DNA Kit was used to extract genomic DNA from the CD4+ T cells.

Library generation was performed with the immunoSEQ multiplex PCR assay. In the original analysis: During preprocessing, nonproductive sequences were discarded, as were any CDR3s that did not begin with C, did not end with F or W, or were shorter than 7 amino acids. The MANAFEST web app identified antigen-specific clonotypes based on expansion compared with the reference and other culture wells. To be counted as positive, a clone had to show significant expansion compared with the reference culture, at an FDR below 0.05, in 2 of 3 replicate wells. To be called positive, a clone also had to show significant expansion compared with every other tandem well and an odds ratio greater than 5. Pairwise Levenshtein distance, computed with the stringdist R package after three terminal residues were trimmed from each end, was used as the measure of CDR3 homology. TCRdb mirrors the immuneACCESS table, restricted to in-frame sequences. Some clones are absent from its copies; in checked studies, under half trace to an unresolved V gene, and the reason for the others is unknown. The D gene and trimming were derived from the DNA, and the V and J assignments and clone size from that table. In all, the sample holds approximately 17,000 clones, and 82% of those were seen once. The ten largest make up about a third of the sample.

The sample belongs to a study of CD4 T cells in relation to SARS-CoV-2 and coronaviruses (dated by TCRdb to the early 2020s). The study in broad terms: In the ViraFEST assay, PBMCs were cultured with antigen for approximately eleven days, after which TCR beta CDR3s were sequenced to identify clonal expansions specific to the antigen. The negative reference condition was either a culture with an HIV-1 Nef peptide pool or a culture with no peptide. Patient-derived lymphoblastoid cell lines were used to map the HLA restriction of shared crossreactive spike epitopes. The study assessed, at the TCR clonotype level, memory CD4+ T cell crossreactivity between SARS-CoV-2 and common cold coronavirus spike proteins. The Adaptive Biotechnologies TCR-sequencing kit was used to sequence samples from a few pre-COVID donors and the naive versus memory experiments, whereas other data were Illumina-based. Expansion assays from other donors in the study were sequenced with a different, Illumina-based TCR-beta assay.

Trimming costs V 2 bases and J 5 bases, and their ends lie 12 bases apart. From the cysteine up to the phenylalanine, the CDR3 has a length of 14 residues. Just the 42-base CDR3 DNA is kept, in frame starting at base 1. CDR1 MNHEY and CDR2 SVGEGT are derived from the germline V gene. The paper as a whole reports these results and caveats: No donor contributed both pre-pandemic and post-infection samples, which limited tracing the source of pre-existing responses. Compared with monoreactive clones, crossreactive clones had significantly weaker SARS-CoV-2-driven expansion, a result consistent with antigenic imprinting. Memory CD4+ clonotypes crossrecognizing SARS-CoV-2 and at least one common cold coronavirus spike were found in 55% to 75% of donors. Since the crossreactivity analysis centred on spike protein, crossreactivity against other viral proteins was not assessed. Small numbers of patients and of tested TCRs limited the study.

The receptor's source is a human donor in good health. The sequenced sample consisted of CD4+ T cells from PBMCs, cultured in vitro. This sequence uses TRBV6-2 or TRBV6-3 and TRBJ2-5; TRBD1 is a weak D gene call, 5 bases matching. In nucleotides, the sequence is TGTGCCAGCAGTTACGCTGGGGCAGGGGAGACCCAGTACTTC. Its protein reads: CASSYAGAGETQYF.